The 32 T cell receptor beta chains below come from one sample, sequenced in a study of cytomegalovirus exposure and HLA in healthy donors. The repertoire was sequenced with immunoSEQ multiplex PCR; TCRdb's copy has only in-frame clones and lacks some. The sample holds some 110,000 clones; 90% to 95% are singletons and the top ten take approximately 1.2%. The sample consisted of PBMCs. These receptors came from a young woman in good health and CMV-seronegative.

The gene calls are TRBV2 and TRBJ2-6; D may be TRBD1 (6 bases). There are 13 residues in the CDR3. The germline gives CDR1 SNHLY, CDR2 FYNNEI. The V end was cut by 7 bases, the J end by 2 bases, with 6 bases between. Written as DNA, the CDR3 is TGTGCCAGCAACAGGGCTGGGGCCAACGTCCTGACTTTC. It is translated as CASNRAGANVLTF.

V usage is TRBV11-3 and J usage is TRBJ2-1, with D possibly being TRBD2 (5 bases). This CDR3 comprises 12 residues. CDR1 is SGHNT, CDR2 YENEEA, per germline. Trimming removed 3 bases from V and 7 bases from J, with 7 bases in between. The CDR3 bases are TGTGCCAGCAGCTTGAGGGCGAATGAGCAGTTCTTC. Protein: CASSLRANEQFF.

The chain recombines TRBV28 with TRBJ1-2; D gene ambiguous. Deletions cut 5 bases from V and 2 bases from J, with 9 bases between. The CDR3 extends over 13 amino acids. CDR1 and CDR2 from the germline V gene are MDHEN and SYDVKM. CDR3 DNA: TGTGCCAGCAGTGTTGACACAAACTATGGCTACACCTTC. Its translation: CASSVDTNYGYTF.

The chain carries TRBV30 and TRBJ2-6, with D possibly being TRBD1 (5 bases). The CDR3 contains 14 residues. V was shortened by 8 bases and J by 0 bases, with 11 bases between the two germline ends. The germline CDR1 and CDR2 sequences are GTSNPN and SVGIG (reference sequence). CDR3 sequence: CARSTGSGANVLTF. CDR3 nucleotide sequence: TGTGCCCGATCTACAGGCTCTGGGGCCAACGTCCTGACTTTC.

The rearrangement joins TRBV4-1 to TRBJ2-1; D perhaps matches TRBD1 (6 bases). This CDR3 spans 13 amino acids. The ends were cut back, 5 bases at V and 8 bases at J, with 13 bases in the middle. CDR1 and CDR2 (germline): MGHRA, YSYEKL. The CDR3 DNA sequence: TGCGCCAGCAGCGTACAGGGTCGGTATGAGCAGTTCTTC. Its protein product is CASSVQGRYEQFF.

This rearrangement joins TRBV7-3 to TRBJ1-1, with D hard to call. V shed 8 bases and J shed 2 bases, with 12 bases lying between them. The CDR3 consists of 13 residues. Germline V gene data show CDR1 as SGHTA and CDR2 as FQGTGA. CDR3 region: CASAQAINTEAFF. CDR3 bases: TGTGCCAGCGCGCAAGCCATCAACACTGAAGCTTTCTTT.

This chain connects TRBV11-2 to TRBJ2-2; 8 nucleotides match TRBD2. The trim removed 4 bases at V and 1 base at J, leaving 2 bases unmatched. This CDR3 region has 15 residues. Germline-derived CDR1 and CDR2 are SGHAT and FQNNGV. The CDR3 DNA reads as TGTGCCAGCAGCTCGAGCGGGGGGAACACCGGGGAGCTGTTTTTT. As protein: CASSSSGGNTGELFF.

This chain links TRBV28 with TRBJ2-1; D gene ambiguous. This CDR3 spans 12 amino acids. Trimming cost V 10 bases and J 6 bases, with 13 bases left between them. Germline CDR1 and CDR2: MDHEN and SYDVKM. CDR3 coding DNA: TGTGCCACTAAGAGGTATCCCAATGAGCAGTTCTTC. Translating gives CATKRYPNEQFF.

V gene TRBV27 combines with J gene TRBJ2-1; D gene uncertain. The CDR3 loop spans 12 amino acids. Trimming stripped 5 bases from V and 10 bases from J, with 12 bases between. The germline gives CDR1 MNHEY, CDR2 SMNVEV (reference sequence). Here the CDR3 reads CASSLYIGEQFF. CDR3 coding DNA: TGTGCCAGCAGTCTTTATATTGGCGAGCAGTTCTTC.

The rearrangement uses TRBV18 and TRBJ2-1; no clear D. This CDR3 region has 12 residues. V lost 2 bases, J lost 9 bases, and 8 bases lay in between. Germline CDR1 is KGHSH and CDR2 is LQKENI. CDR3 sequence (DNA): TGTGCCAGCTCACCAGATTGGAGTGAGCAGTTCTTC. This sequence encodes CASSPDWSEQFF.

This chain links TRBV5-4 with TRBJ1-5; D might be TRBD1 (5 bases). This CDR3 is built from 14 residues. The V gene's germline CDR1 is SGHNT and CDR2 YYREEE (reference sequence). The V end was cut by 4 bases, the J end by 5 bases, with 13 bases between. Here the CDR3 reads CASSADLQDQPQHF. CDR3 coding DNA: TGTGCCAGCAGCGCAGACCTACAGGATCAGCCCCAGCATTTT.

This chain links TRBV29-1 with TRBJ2-3; 9 nucleotides agree with TRBD2. Germline V gene data show CDR1 as SQVTM and CDR2 as ANQGSEA. The CDR3 is 15 residues long. V gave up 7 bases and J gave up 0 bases; unmatched junction bases: 8. The CDR3 DNA is TGCAGCGCCCCTCCCCTAGCGGGGAGCACAGATACGCAGTATTTT. Residues: CSAPPLAGSTDTQYF.

The CDR3 sequence: CAWSLAGGSTDTQYF. The CDR3 DNA is TGTGCCTGGAGTTTAGCGGGAGGGAGCACAGATACGCAGTATTTT. This chain links TRBV30 with TRBJ2-3; 11 nucleotides line up with TRBD2. Germline CDR1 and CDR2: GTSNPN and SVGIG (reference sequence). The CDR3 covers 15 residues. V gave up 2 bases and J gave up 0 bases; unmatched junction bases: 1.

The rearrangement links TRBV10-3 to TRBJ2-1, with 8 nucleotides matching TRBD1. The CDR3 sequence is 13 residues long. Germline CDR1 and CDR2: ENHRY and SYGVKD. CDR3 loop: CAASGQGANEQFF. As DNA, the CDR3 is TGTGCAGCTTCCGGACAGGGTGCCAATGAGCAGTTCTTC.

The chain links TRBV5-4 to TRBJ2-1; 9 nucleotides match TRBD2. The CDR3 has 16 amino acids. V lost 4 bases and J lost 3; bases outside the gene matches: 8. The germline V gene encodes CDR1 SGHNT and CDR2 YYREEE (reference sequence). This CDR3 is CASSRGASGNYNEQFF. The CDR3 coding sequence is TGTGCCAGCAGCCGAGGGGCTAGCGGGAACTACAATGAGCAGTTCTTC.

This rearrangement joins TRBV4-1 to TRBJ1-4; weak D call: TRBD1 (5 bases). Germline CDR1 and CDR2: MGHRA and YSYEKL. This CDR3 is built from 13 residues. V was cut by 2 bases and J by 8 bases, with 9 bases left in between. The CDR3 spells CASSQTRGEKLFF. The CDR3 DNA follows: TGCGCCAGCAGCCAAACTCGGGGGGAAAAACTGTTTTTT.

A single count supports this clone. The chain links TRBV14 to TRBJ1-1; 8 nucleotides align to TRBD1. CDR1 SGHDN and CDR2 FVKESK come from the germline V gene. The CDR3 has 13 amino acids. The J segment lost 7 bases and the V segment lost 4 bases, leaving 5 bases of the junction unmatched. CDR3 in amino acids: CASSRGQEGEAFF. The CDR3 coding sequence is TGTGCCAGCAGCCGGGGACAGGAGGGTGAAGCTTTCTTT.

Here the CDR3 reads CASSQIPGLGNQPQHF. The CDR3 DNA follows: TGCGCCAGCAGCCAAATACCAGGGCTGGGCAATCAGCCCCAGCATTTT. The chain links TRBV4-1 to TRBJ1-5; tentatively, D is TRBD1 (5 bases). Between the trimmed V and J ends, which lost 2 bases and 2 bases, there was a span of 13 bases. CDR1 is MGHRA and CDR2 is YSYEKL in the germline V gene. This CDR3 region has 16 residues.

This sequence joins TRBV30 and TRBJ1-5; no clear D. V gave up 0 bases and J gave up 4 bases, with 7 bases separating them. Germline CDR1 is GTSNPN and CDR2 is SVGIG (reference sequence). The CDR3 totals 13 residues. CDR3 sequence reads: CAWSVAGNQPQHF. The CDR3 nucleotides are TGTGCCTGGAGTGTAGCGGGGAATCAGCCCCAGCATTTT.

CDR3 DNA: TGTGCCAGCAGCTTAGATCAGAATACCTACAATGAGCAGTTCTTC. It specifies CASSLDQNTYNEQFF. V is TRBV7-2 and J is TRBJ2-1; D is unclear. The CDR3 is made up of 15 amino acids. The germline CDR1 and CDR2 sequences are SGHTA and FQGNSA. The V end lost 1 base, the J end lost 2 bases, and 9 bases lay between the germline ends.

J is TRBJ1-4 and V is TRBV28; D is uncertain. Germline V gene lookup returns CDR1 MDHEN and CDR2 SYDVKM. V was clipped by 6 bases and J by 6 bases, with 11 bases between them. This CDR3 region has 13 residues. CDR3 bases: TGTGCCAGCAGGGGCAGTAGTTATGAAAAACTGTTTTTT. Its protein is CASRGSSYEKLFF.

V usage is TRBV4-1 and J usage is TRBJ2-3, with D possibly matching TRBD1 (6 bases). The CDR3 contains 16 residues. V lost 4 bases, J lost 2 bases, and 16 bases lay in between. Germline V gene sequence: CDR1 MGHRA, CDR2 YSYEKL. CDR3: CASSRTQGFPTDTQYF. The CDR3 bases are TGCGCCAGCAGCCGGACACAGGGTTTTCCCACAGATACGCAGTATTTT.

The rearrangement joins TRBV7-9 to TRBJ1-4, with D perhaps matching TRBD1 (5 bases). V was trimmed by 4 bases and J by 4 bases, leaving 16 bases between them. Per germline, CDR1 SEHNR and CDR2 FQNEAQ (reference sequence). The CDR3 is made up of 16 amino acids. The CDR3 region is CASSSERQLFNEKLFF. CDR3 DNA sequence: TGTGCCAGCAGCTCAGAAAGACAGCTTTTTAATGAAAAACTGTTTTTT.

The chain has TRBV7-9 and TRBJ2-2, with 7 bases aligning to TRBD1. J was trimmed by 9 bases and V by 5 bases; bases with no gene match: 12. The CDR3 spans 15 residues. Germline V lookup: CDR1 SEHNR, CDR2 FQNEAQ (reference sequence). CDR3 nucleotide sequence: TGTGCCAGCAGCCTAGAACTAACAGGGGATTGGGAGCTGTTTTTT. Protein product: CASSLELTGDWELFF.

This chain joins TRBV1 and TRBJ2-2; the table names TRBD2, a call not compared with the DNA. TRBV1 is shown as a pseudogene. The CDR3 sequence is 14 residues long. For the CDR3, the DNA is TGCACCAGCAACACTAGCAGTAAAACCGGGGAGCTGTTTTTT. It encodes CTSNTSSKTGELFF.

The chain combines TRBV19 with TRBJ2-7; D possibly corresponds to TRBD2 (6 bases). The CDR3 contains 14 residues. CDR1 LNHDA and CDR2 SQIVND come from the germline V gene (reference sequence). Trimming cost V 5 bases and J 5 bases, with 16 bases left between them. CDR3 DNA: TGTGCCAGTAGTTCCGGGAGTATAAGGAACGAGCAGTACTTC. Its translation: CASSSGSIRNEQYF.

This chain connects TRBV7-9 to TRBJ1-5, with 7 bases identical to TRBD1. Germline loops: CDR1 SEHNR, CDR2 FQNEAQ (reference sequence). V lost 5 bases to trimming and J lost 4 bases; unmatched junction nucleotides: 2. The length of the CDR3 is 13 residues. The CDR3 spells CASSGGQNQPQHF. CDR3 DNA: TGTGCCAGCAGCGGGGGACAGAATCAGCCCCAGCATTTT. Supplemented by reference TRBV7-9 and TRBJ1-5, the full variable domain reads DTGVSQNPRHKITKRGQNVTFRCDPISEHNRLYWYRQTLGQGPEFLTYFQNEAQLEKSRLLSDRFSAERPKGSFSTLEIQRTEQGDSAMYLCASSGGQNQPQHFGDGTRLSIL.

V and J are TRBV28 and TRBJ2-7; the match to TRBD2 covers 11 bases. The CDR3 contains 15 residues. Germline V gene sequence: CDR1 MDHEN, CDR2 SYDVKM. V trimming: 1 base; J trimming: 7 bases; junction bases outside the gene matches: 6. In DNA, the CDR3 is TGTGCCAGCAGTTTATTTCTAGCGGGGGGTGGGGAGCAGTACTTC. Translation: CASSLFLAGGGEQYF.

V usage is TRBV20-1 and J usage is TRBJ1-1; D not resolved. From germline, CDR1 is DFQATT and CDR2 SNEGSKA (reference sequence). This CDR3 contains 11 residues. V lost 6 bases and J lost 2, with 7 bases in between. CDR3 residues: CSAYLNTEAFF. The CDR3 DNA reads as TGCAGTGCCTACCTTAACACTGAAGCTTTCTTT.

The chain combines TRBV5-6 with TRBJ2-3; 7 bases are shared with TRBD2. V lost 4 bases to trimming and J lost 2 bases; unmatched junction nucleotides: 7. CDR1 and CDR2 from the germline V gene are SGHDT and YYEEEE. The length of the CDR3 is 15 residues. This CDR3 reads CASSPERDPTDTQYF. The CDR3 DNA follows: TGTGCCAGCAGCCCAGAGCGGGACCCCACAGATACGCAGTATTTT.

The chain uses TRBV28 and TRBJ1-5, with unresolved D. Germline lookup yields CDR1 MDHEN and CDR2 SYDVKM. Trimming took off 3 bases at V and 3 bases at J, with 6 bases between the two ends. The CDR3 spans 13 residues. This CDR3 is CASSFGVNQPQHF. In DNA, the CDR3 is TGTGCCAGCAGTTTTGGAGTCAATCAGCCCCAGCATTTT.

The CDR3 sequence: CASSPQDWAYEQYF. The CDR3 DNA follows: TGTGCCAGCAGCCCCCAGGACTGGGCCTACGAGCAGTACTTC. The chain links TRBV5-6 to TRBJ2-7; D may be TRBD2 (5 bases). This CDR3 spans 14 amino acids. The germline CDR1 and CDR2 sequences are SGHDT and YYEEEE. Trimming removed 4 bases at V and 2 bases at J, with 13 bases between.